This entry lists 30 T cell receptor beta chains sequenced from one sample in a study of T cells after yellow fever vaccination. One entry per CDR3 protein, called by TCRdb with MiXCR from the 5' RACE reads. The sample lists some 400,000 distinct CDR3 sequences; approximately 5.7% were seen once. The source was PBMCs, collected 5 days after the yellow fever booster vaccination. The receptors were gathered from a man aged 25 to 45 who received the YFV17D yellow fever vaccine.

This clonotype was seen ten or more times. V and J are TRBV12-3 or TRBV12-4 and TRBJ2-7; TRBD2 aligns across 8 bases. CDR3 length equals 15 residues. V gave up 0 bases and J gave up 6 bases; unmatched junction bases: 7. CDR3 sequence: CASSLAALAGPEQYF. The CDR3 bases are TGTGCCAGCAGTTTAGCAGCCCTAGCGGGCCCCGAGCAGTACTTC.

This clonotype was detected ten times or more. The chain couples TRBV20-1 to TRBJ1-3; D remains unclear. The CDR3 length is 13 residues. Germline assignment: CDR1 DFQATT and CDR2 SNEGSKA (reference sequence). V was clipped by 3 bases and J by 4 bases, with 10 bases between them. CDR3 DNA: TGCAGTGCTAGGGAAACTAAAGGAAACACCATATATTTT. As protein: CSARETKGNTIYF.

This clonotype was detected only a few times. V usage is TRBV11-1 and J usage is TRBJ2-7; D unclear. Trimming pared 6 bases from V and 6 bases from J, leaving 30 bases between. Germline assignment: CDR1 SGHAT and CDR2 FQDESV (reference sequence). This CDR3 is 18 amino acids long. CDR3 nucleotides: TGTGCCAGCAGACTTAGACGGTATCCTTGGACCATAATCGGCGAGCAGTACTTC. As protein: CASRLRRYPWTIIGEQYF. Full variable domain (remainder filled in from reference TRBV11-1 and TRBJ2-7): EAEVAQSPRYKITEKSQAVAFWCDPISGHATLYWYRQILGQGPELLVQFQDESVVDDSQLPKDRFSAERLKGVDSTLKIQPAELGDSAMYLCASRLRRYPWTIIGEQYFGPGTRLTVT.

This rearrangement joins TRBV5-6 to TRBJ2-7; no clear D gene. The CDR3 length is 12 residues. V shed 5 bases and J shed 5 bases, with 11 bases lying between them. Germline CDR1 SGHDT, CDR2 YYEEEE. CDR3 in DNA: TGTGCCAGCAGGCTCGAGGCCCACGAGCAGTACTTC. Translating gives CASRLEAHEQYF.

This chain joins TRBV27 and TRBJ2-7, with D possibly TRBD1 on 5 matching bases. The CDR3 is 15 amino acids. CDR1 is MNHEY and CDR2 is SMNVEV in the germline V gene (reference sequence). V lost 6 bases and J 1 base, leaving 16 bases between the germline ends. CDR3 amino acids: CASRPTVPFSYEQYF. CDR3 in DNA: TGTGCCAGCAGGCCGACAGTACCCTTTTCCTACGAGCAGTACTTC.

This clonotype was seen a few times. The chain joins TRBV5-4 to TRBJ1-6, with 9 nucleotides matching TRBD1. Trimming took 4 bases from V and 9 from J; bases not matched to a gene: 14. CDR3 size: 17 residues. CDR1 and CDR2 from the germline V gene are SGHNT and YYREEE (reference sequence). Here the CDR3 reads CASSGGQGGLGVSPLHF. CDR3 sequence (DNA): TGTGCCAGCAGCGGGGGACAGGGTGGTCTAGGAGTTTCACCCCTCCACTTT. Full variable domain (remainder filled in from reference TRBV5-4 and TRBJ1-6): ETGVTQSPTHLIKTRGQQVTLRCSSQSGHNTVSWYQQALGQGPQFIFQYYREEENGRGNFPPRFSGLQFPNYSSELNVNALELDDSALYLCASSGGQGGLGVSPLHFGNGTRLTVT.

In its sample, this clonotype was seen a few times. The chain uses TRBV20-1 and TRBJ1-5; possibly TRBD1 for D (5 bases). V lost 0 bases and J lost 7, with 16 bases in between. This CDR3 has 15 residues. Germline assignment: CDR1 DFQATT and CDR2 SNEGSKA (reference sequence). The CDR3: CSARDPQGRSQPQHF. As DNA, the CDR3 is TGCAGTGCTAGAGATCCCCAGGGTAGGAGCCAGCCCCAGCATTTT.

Regarding this clonotype: A much larger clonotype is one base distant, so this may be a read error. This chain uses TRBV20-1 with TRBJ2-2; 7 bases fit TRBD1. Germline assignment: CDR1 DFQATT and CDR2 SNEGSKA (reference sequence). Unmatched junction bases numbered 1, after V lost 3 bases and J lost 0 bases. The CDR3 sequence is 14 residues long. CDR3 bases: TGCAGTGCTAGCACAGGGGCGAACACCGGGGAGCTGTTTTTT. It codes for CSASTGANTGELFF.

The CDR3 coding sequence is TGTGCCAGCAGTTACTCGGGGCAGCCTCTAGCCAAAAACATTCAGTACTTC. Its translation: CASSYSGQPLAKNIQYF. V and J are TRBV6-5 and TRBJ2-4, with D perhaps matching TRBD1 (5 bases). Germline V gene sequence: CDR1 MNHEY, CDR2 SVGAGI. The V end was cut by 0 bases, the J end by 0 bases, with 12 bases between. The CDR3 runs to 17 residues.

This clonotype has a count of ten or more. This chain links TRBV27 with TRBJ2-2, with D tentatively TRBD1 or TRBD2 (6 bases each). Germline CDR1 and CDR2: MNHEY and SMNVEV (reference sequence). V was trimmed by 2 bases and J by 4 bases, leaving 14 bases between them. The CDR3 has 16 residues. CDR3 protein: CASSLMGGVGTGELFF. The CDR3 bases are TGTGCCAGCAGTTTAATGGGGGGCGTTGGCACCGGGGAGCTGTTTTTT.

In this sample, this clonotype turned up many times. The chain recombines TRBV28 with TRBJ2-2; 10 bases fit TRBD2. In germline, CDR1 is MDHEN, CDR2 SYDVKM. This CDR3 is built from 15 residues. V lost 5 bases and J lost 2; bases outside the gene matches: 2. CDR3 bases: TGTGCCAGCAGTCTAGCGGGAGTTAACACCGGGGAGCTGTTTTTT. Its translation is CASSLAGVNTGELFF.

The chain is built from TRBV6-2 or TRBV6-3 and TRBJ2-5; 8 bases agree with TRBD2. Germline V gene data show CDR1 as MNHEY and CDR2 as SVGEGT. CDR3 length: 14 residues. J lost 4 bases, V lost 5 bases, and 6 bases had no gene match. The DNA for the CDR3 is TGTGCCAGCAGTGGGTTAGCGGGAATAGAGACCCAGTACTTC. Its protein is CASSGLAGIETQYF.

The V call is TRBV20-1, the J call TRBJ2-5, with D uncertain. This CDR3 contains 15 residues. CDR1 DFQATT and CDR2 SNEGSKA come from the germline V gene (reference sequence). Trimming left V 3 bases short and J 2 bases short, with 16 bases between. CDR3 bases: TGCAGTGCTAGGAATCGGCCCGCAAATCAAGAGACCCAGTACTTC. This gives the protein CSARNRPANQETQYF.

This clonotype has a single count. The chain joins TRBV10-1 to TRBJ2-3; D is possibly TRBD2 (5 bases). This CDR3 comprises 14 residues. Germline values: CDR1 WNHNN, CDR2 SYGVQD (reference sequence). Trimming cost V 4 bases and J 2 bases, with 10 bases left between them. The CDR3 bases are TGCGCCAGCAGTGGAGGGTCAGTCACAGATACGCAGTATTTT. Its protein product is CASSGGSVTDTQYF.

This clonotype appeared many times. The chain links TRBV5-5 to TRBJ1-5; TRBD1 is a possible D gene (6 bases). The germline gives CDR1 SGHKS, CDR2 YYEKEE (reference sequence). The CDR3 has 16 residues. V lost 0 bases and J 4 bases, leaving 14 bases between the germline ends. CDR3 sequence: CASSLVTGTLNQPQHF. Here the CDR3 DNA reads TGTGCCAGCAGCTTGGTAACCGGGACACTAAATCAGCCCCAGCATTTT.

The V gene is TRBV5-1, the J gene TRBJ2-3; 12 bases fit TRBD2. This CDR3 comprises 15 residues. V dropped 4 bases and J dropped 2; count of bases not matched to a gene: 2. Germline V CDR1 and CDR2: SGHRS, YFSETQ. CDR3 amino acids: CASSGTSGPTDTQYF. In DNA, the CDR3 is TGCGCCAGCAGCGGGACTAGCGGGCCCACAGATACGCAGTATTTT.

This clonotype has more than one count but fewer than ten. This chain joins TRBV20-1 and TRBJ2-7; 7 bases align to TRBD2. This CDR3 has 13 amino acids. Germline CDR1 reads DFQATT; CDR2 reads SNEGSKA (reference sequence). The junction had 10 bases not matched to a gene; V was cut back by 6 bases and J by 5 bases. The CDR3 reads CSARTSAIHEQYF. The CDR3 coding sequence is TGCAGTGCGAGGACTAGTGCCATCCACGAGCAGTACTTC.

The chain has TRBV23-1 and TRBJ1-5; tentative D call: TRBD1 (6 bases). TRBV23-1 falls under the ORF class, with uncertain function. Trimming removed 2 bases at V and 4 bases at J, with 12 bases between. The CDR3 extends over 15 amino acids. CDR3 amino acids: CASSQDAGVNQPQHF. The CDR3, as DNA: TGCGCCAGCAGTCAAGATGCAGGGGTTAATCAGCCCCAGCATTTT.

This clonotype came up many times. In DNA, the CDR3 is TGTGCCAGCAGTTCCTCCTCCGACGGGCGGAAGTACTTC. This encodes CASSSSSDGRKYF. The chain joins TRBV6-5 to TRBJ2-7; no firm D call. This CDR3 is 13 amino acids long. Per the germline V gene, CDR1 is MNHEY and CDR2 is SVGAGI. V gave up 4 bases and J gave up 11 bases, with 18 bases separating them.

This clonotype appeared a few times. The gene calls are TRBV12-3 or TRBV12-4 and TRBJ2-2, with a weak D call TRBD2 (5 bases). The CDR3 runs 14 residues. V was clipped by 6 bases and J by 6 bases, with 14 bases between them. The CDR3 sequence: CASSRDRDAGELFF. The CDR3 region has the DNA TGTGCCAGCAGCCGAGATCGGGATGCCGGGGAGCTGTTTTTT.

This sequence joins TRBV7-9 and TRBJ2-6, with a weak D call TRBD2 (6 bases). The CDR3 has 13 amino acids. V was shortened by 11 bases and J by 0 bases, with 8 bases between the two germline ends. Germline V gene lookup returns CDR1 SEHNR and CDR2 FQNEAQ (reference sequence). CDR3 in amino acids: CAAGSSGANVLTF. CDR3 bases: TGTGCCGCCGGGAGCTCTGGGGCCAACGTCCTGACTTTC. Filled out from reference TRBV7-9 and TRBJ2-6, the complete variable domain reads DTGVSQNPRHKITKRGQNVTFRCDPISEHNRLYWYRQTLGQGPEFLTYFQNEAQLEKSRLLSDRFSAERPKGSFSTLEIQRTEQGDSAMYLCAAGSSGANVLTFGAGSRLTVL.

This clonotype was recorded a few times. This chain links TRBV3-1 with TRBJ2-2; D is perhaps TRBD2 (5 bases). The CDR3 loop spans 18 amino acids. V was pared by 4 bases and J by 6 bases, with 24 bases between. Germline CDR1 reads LGHDT; CDR2 reads YNNKEL (reference sequence). CDR3 amino acids: CASSLPSRASSWAGELFF. DNA for the CDR3: TGTGCCAGCAGCCTGCCGTCGAGGGCTAGCTCGTGGGCCGGGGAGCTGTTTTTT.

At least ten counts were recorded for this clonotype. This rearrangement joins TRBV20-1 to TRBJ2-1; a weak D match, TRBD1 (6 bases). The germline V gene encodes CDR1 DFQATT and CDR2 SNEGSKA (reference sequence). The CDR3 consists of 11 residues. The ends were cut back, 5 bases at V and 9 bases at J, with 11 bases in the middle. The CDR3 DNA is TGCAGTGCTTATGGACAGATTGAGCAGTTCTTC. Translating it yields CSAYGQIEQFF.

This clonotype was picked up many times. The gene calls are TRBV18 and TRBJ1-4, with D possibly being TRBD1 (6 bases). Trimming took 5 bases from V and 8 from J, leaving 18 bases between them. Per the germline V gene, CDR1 is KGHSH and CDR2 is LQKENI. The CDR3 is 15 amino acids. The CDR3 DNA is TGTGCCAGCTCAGAAAGGGGGAACACCGAGGAAAAACTGTTTTTT. Protein sequence: CASSERGNTEEKLFF.

In this sample, this clonotype turned up a few times. The chain is built from TRBV6-1 and TRBJ2-1; D may be TRBD2 (5 bases). The CDR3 totals 17 residues. The germline V gene has CDR1 MNHNS and CDR2 SASEGT. The germline V and J ends were trimmed by 5 bases and 5 bases, with 22 bases remaining between them. The CDR3 DNA reads as TGTGCCAGCAGTCAAAGAAGAAGCGGATACGGGGACAATGAGCAGTTCTTC. Translating it yields CASSQRRSGYGDNEQFF.

The genes are TRBV4-3 and TRBJ1-1, with unresolved D. Trimming stripped 1 base from V and 1 base from J, with 7 bases between. CDR3 size: 14 residues. Per germline, CDR1 LGHNA and CDR2 YSLEER. The CDR3 DNA is TGCGCCAGCAGCCAAGTTTACAAGAACACTGAAGCTTTCTTT. Translating it yields CASSQVYKNTEAFF.

The CDR3 DNA reads as TGTGCCAGCAGCTTAACCCGGGAAAGGTTGAATGAGCAGTTCTTC. This translates into CASSLTRERLNEQFF. The V call is TRBV5-5, the J call TRBJ2-1; D possibly corresponds to TRBD2 (5 bases). The length of the CDR3 is 15 residues. Trimming pared 2 bases from V and 7 bases from J, leaving 16 bases between. Looked up from germline, CDR1 is SGHKS and CDR2 is YYEKEE (reference sequence).

This clonotype was observed many times. This rearrangement joins TRBV4-3 to TRBJ2-4; D is ambiguous. Germline values: CDR1 LGHNA, CDR2 YSLEER. The CDR3 contains 17 residues. Trimming removed 0 bases from V and 0 bases from J, with 12 bases in between. The CDR3 DNA follows: TGCGCCAGCAGCCAAGAAGGTTGGCTAACAGCCAAAAACATTCAGTACTTC. This sequence encodes CASSQEGWLTAKNIQYF.

This clonotype was picked up many times. The chain links TRBV5-1 to TRBJ2-7; 7 positions match TRBD2. Germline V lookup: CDR1 SGHRS, CDR2 YFSETQ. V dropped 0 bases and J dropped 0; count of bases not matched to a gene: 3. The CDR3 is 15 amino acids. The DNA of the CDR3 is TGCGCCAGCAGCTTGGTAGCTAGCGGCTCCTACGAGCAGTACTTC. It is translated as CASSLVASGSYEQYF.

This clonotype showed up just a few times. This chain joins TRBV7-2 and TRBJ2-7; 7 bases match TRBD2. The germline gives CDR1 SGHTA, CDR2 FQGNSA. The CDR3 totals 17 residues. After removal of 2 bases from V and 6 bases from J, the junction contained 16 bases not matched to a gene. The CDR3 sequence is CASSLNPGLVLNPEQYF. As DNA, the CDR3 is TGTGCCAGCAGCTTAAACCCAGGACTAGTCCTGAACCCCGAGCAGTACTTC. The full variable domain, in which reference TRBV7-2 and TRBJ2-7 provide the parts outside the CDR3, is GAGVSQSPSNKVTEKGKDVELRCDPISGHTALYWYRQSLGQGLEFLIYFQGNSAPDKSGLPSDRFSAERTGGSVSTLTIQRTQQEDSAVYLCASSLNPGLVLNPEQYFGPGTRLTVT.